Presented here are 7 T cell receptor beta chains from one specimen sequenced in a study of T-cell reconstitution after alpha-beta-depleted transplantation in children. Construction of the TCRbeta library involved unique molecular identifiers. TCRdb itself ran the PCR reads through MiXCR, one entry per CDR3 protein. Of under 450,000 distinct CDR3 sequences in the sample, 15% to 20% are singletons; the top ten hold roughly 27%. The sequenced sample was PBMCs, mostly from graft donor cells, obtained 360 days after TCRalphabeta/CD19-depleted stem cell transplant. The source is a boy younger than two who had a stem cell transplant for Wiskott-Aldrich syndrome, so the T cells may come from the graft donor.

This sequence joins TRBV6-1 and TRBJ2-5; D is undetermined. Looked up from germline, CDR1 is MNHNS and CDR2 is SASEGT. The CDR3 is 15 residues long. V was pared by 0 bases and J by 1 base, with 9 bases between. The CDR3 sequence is CASSEAYNVQETQYF. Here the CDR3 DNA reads TGTGCCAGCAGTGAAGCATACAACGTCCAAGAGACCCAGTACTTC.

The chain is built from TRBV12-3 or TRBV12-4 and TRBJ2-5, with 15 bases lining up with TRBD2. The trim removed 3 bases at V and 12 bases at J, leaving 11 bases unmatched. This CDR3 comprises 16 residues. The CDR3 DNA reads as TGTGCCAGCAGTTTTAGGTCGGGGACTAGCGGGGGGCCGGAGTACTTC. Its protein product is CASSFRSGTSGGPEYF.

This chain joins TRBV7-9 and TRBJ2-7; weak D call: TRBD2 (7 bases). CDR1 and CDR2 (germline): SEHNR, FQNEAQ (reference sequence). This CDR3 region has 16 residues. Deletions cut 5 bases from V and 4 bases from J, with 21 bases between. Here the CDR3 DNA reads TGTGCCAGCAGCCCCCAGGGGCGGGGAGGGGCTTACGAGCAGTACTTC. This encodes CASSPQGRGGAYEQYF.

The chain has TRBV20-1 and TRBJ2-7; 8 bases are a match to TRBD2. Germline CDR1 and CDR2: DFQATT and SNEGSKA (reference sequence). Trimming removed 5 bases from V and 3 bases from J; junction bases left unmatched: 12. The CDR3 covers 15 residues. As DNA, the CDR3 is TGCAGTGCTCGGGGGGGCGATGTCTACTTCTACGAGCAGTACTTC. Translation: CSARGGDVYFYEQYF.

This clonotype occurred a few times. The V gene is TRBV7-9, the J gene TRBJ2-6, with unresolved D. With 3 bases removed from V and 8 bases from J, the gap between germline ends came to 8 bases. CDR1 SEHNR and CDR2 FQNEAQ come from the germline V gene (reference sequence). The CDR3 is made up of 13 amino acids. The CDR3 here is CASSFGETNVLTF. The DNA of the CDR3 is TGTGCCAGCAGCTTCGGCGAGACCAACGTCCTGACTTTC. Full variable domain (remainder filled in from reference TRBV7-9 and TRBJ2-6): DTGVSQNPRHKITKRGQNVTFRCDPISEHNRLYWYRQTLGQGPEFLTYFQNEAQLEKSRLLSDRFSAERPKGSFSTLEIQRTEQGDSAMYLCASSFGETNVLTFGAGSRLTVL.

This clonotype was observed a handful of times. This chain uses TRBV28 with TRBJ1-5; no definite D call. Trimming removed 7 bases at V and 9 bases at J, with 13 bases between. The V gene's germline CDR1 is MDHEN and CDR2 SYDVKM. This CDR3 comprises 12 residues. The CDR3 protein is CASTGPPSPQHF. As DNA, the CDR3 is TGTGCCAGCACTGGTCCCCCGTCGCCCCAGCATTTT.

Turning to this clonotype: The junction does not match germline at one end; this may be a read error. The CDR3, as DNA: TGTGCCAGCAGTTTGAGCAGGGACAGGGCCCAAGGGACCCAGTACTTC. This gives the protein CASSLSRDRAQGTQYF. The genes are TRBV12-3 or TRBV12-4 and TRBJ2-5; 9 bases line up with TRBD1. The CDR3 totals 16 residues.